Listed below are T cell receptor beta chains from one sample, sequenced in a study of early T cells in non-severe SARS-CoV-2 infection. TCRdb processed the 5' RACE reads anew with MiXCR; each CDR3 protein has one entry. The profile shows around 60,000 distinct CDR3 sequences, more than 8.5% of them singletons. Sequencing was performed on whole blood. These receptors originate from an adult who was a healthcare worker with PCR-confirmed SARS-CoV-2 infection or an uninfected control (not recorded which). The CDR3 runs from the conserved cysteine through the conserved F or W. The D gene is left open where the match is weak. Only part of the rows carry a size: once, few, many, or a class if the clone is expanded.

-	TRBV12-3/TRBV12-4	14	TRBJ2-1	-	CASTYRGRYNEQFF	TGTGCCAGCACTTATAGGGGCAGGTACAATGAGCAGTTCTTC
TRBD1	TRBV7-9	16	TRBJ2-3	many	CASSSTGTDFTDTQYF	TGTGCCAGCAGCTCAACCGGGACAGACTTCACAGATACGCAGTATTTT
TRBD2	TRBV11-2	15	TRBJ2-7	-	CASSSTSGRALEQYF	TGTGCCAGCAGCTCAACTAGCGGGAGGGCCCTCGAGCAGTACTTC
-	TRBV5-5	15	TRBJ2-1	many	CASSLGLGSYNEQFF	TGTGCCAGCAGCCTTGGATTAGGGTCCTACAATGAGCAGTTCTTC
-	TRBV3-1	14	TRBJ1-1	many	CASSAPGAGTEAFF	TGTGCCAGCAGCGCTCCAGGGGCTGGCACTGAAGCTTTCTTT
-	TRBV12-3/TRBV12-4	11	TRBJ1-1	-	CASTSKTEAFF	TGTGCCAGCACCTCTAAAACTGAAGCTTTCTTT
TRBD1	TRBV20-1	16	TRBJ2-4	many	CSAAGTGVFPKNIQYF	TGCAGTGCTGCCGGGACAGGGGTTTTCCCCAAAAACATTCAGTACTTC
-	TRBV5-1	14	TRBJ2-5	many	CASSLASRAETQYF	TGCGCCAGCAGCTTGGCTAGCAGGGCAGAGACCCAGTACTTC
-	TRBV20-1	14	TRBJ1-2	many	CSAETQGNGYGYTF	TGCAGTGCTGAGACACAGGGTAACGGCTATGGCTACACCTTC
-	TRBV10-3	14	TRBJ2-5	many	CAISDWSGQETQYF	TGTGCCATCAGTGACTGGAGCGGCCAAGAGACCCAGTACTTC
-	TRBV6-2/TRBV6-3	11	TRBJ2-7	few	CASSPGREQYF	TGTGCCAGCAGTCCCGGACGGGAGCAGTACTTC
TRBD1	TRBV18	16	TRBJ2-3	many	CASSPSTTGGRDTQYF	TGTGCCAGCTCACCCTCAACGACAGGGGGCCGTGATACGCAGTATTTT
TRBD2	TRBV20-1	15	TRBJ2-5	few	CSARTSGRGIETQYF	TGCAGTGCGAGGACTAGCGGGAGGGGTATTGAGACCCAGTACTTC
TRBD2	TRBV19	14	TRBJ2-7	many	CASKTSGSGYEQYF	TGTGCCAGCAAGACTAGCGGGAGCGGCTACGAGCAGTACTTC
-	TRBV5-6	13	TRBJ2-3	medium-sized	CASSLDGPRQQYF	TGTGCCAGCAGCTTGGATGGGCCTCGACAGCAGTATTTT
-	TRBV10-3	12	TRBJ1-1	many	CAISRELTEAFF	TGTGCCATCTCCAGGGAGCTCACTGAAGCTTTCTTT
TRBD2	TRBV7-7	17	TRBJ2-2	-	CASSSPLGGRGTGELFF	TGTGCTAGCAGCTCCCCCCTAGGCGGGAGAGGAACCGGGGAGCTGTTTTTT
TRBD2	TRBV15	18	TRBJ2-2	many	CATSIGSGLAGGLGELFF	TGTGCCACCAGCATCGGTAGTGGGCTCGCGGGAGGGCTCGGGGAGCTGTTTTTT
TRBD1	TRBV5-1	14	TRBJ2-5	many	CASSAGQGQETQYF	TGCGCCAGCAGCGCGGGACAGGGCCAAGAGACCCAGTACTTC
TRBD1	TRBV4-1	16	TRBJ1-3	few	CASSSRQGSSENTIYF	TGCGCCAGCAGCTCCCGACAGGGGAGCTCTGAAAACACCATATATTTT
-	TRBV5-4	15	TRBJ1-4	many	CASSFWGPANEKLFF	TGTGCCAGCAGCTTTTGGGGCCCCGCTAATGAAAAACTGTTTTTT
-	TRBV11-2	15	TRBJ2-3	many	CASSQTGGGTDTQYF	TGTGCCAGCAGCCAAACAGGGGGGGGCACAGATACGCAGTATTTT
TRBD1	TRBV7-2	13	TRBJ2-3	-	CASRQGHTDTQYF	TGTGCCAGTAGACAGGGTCACACAGATACGCAGTATTTT
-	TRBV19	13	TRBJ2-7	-	CASSISATYEQYF	TGTGCCAGTAGTATTAGCGCCACCTACGAGCAGTACTTC
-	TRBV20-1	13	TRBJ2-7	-	CSAATSGLYEQYF	TGCAGTGCCGCGACAAGTGGCCTCTACGAGCAGTACTTC
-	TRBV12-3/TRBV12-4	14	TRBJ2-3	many	CASSFYTSTDTQYF	TGTGCCAGCAGTTTTTATACCTCCACAGATACGCAGTATTTT
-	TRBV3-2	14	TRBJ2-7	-	CASSHPGQIYEQYF	TGTGCCAGCAGCCATCCGGGACAGATCTACGAGCAGTACTTC
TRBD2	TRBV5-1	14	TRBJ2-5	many	CATSPERGSETQYF	TGCGCCACCTCGCCCGAGCGGGGGTCAGAGACCCAGTACTTC
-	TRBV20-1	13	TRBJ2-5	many	CSARSGYQETQYF	TGCAGTGCTAGAAGCGGGTACCAAGAGACCCAGTACTTC
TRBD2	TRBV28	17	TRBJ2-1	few	CASSLIGGRESYNEQFF	TGTGCCAGCAGTTTAATAGGCGGGAGGGAATCCTACAATGAGCAGTTCTTC
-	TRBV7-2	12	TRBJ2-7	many	CASSLSRAEQYF	TGTGCCAGCAGCTTAAGTAGGGCCGAGCAGTACTTC